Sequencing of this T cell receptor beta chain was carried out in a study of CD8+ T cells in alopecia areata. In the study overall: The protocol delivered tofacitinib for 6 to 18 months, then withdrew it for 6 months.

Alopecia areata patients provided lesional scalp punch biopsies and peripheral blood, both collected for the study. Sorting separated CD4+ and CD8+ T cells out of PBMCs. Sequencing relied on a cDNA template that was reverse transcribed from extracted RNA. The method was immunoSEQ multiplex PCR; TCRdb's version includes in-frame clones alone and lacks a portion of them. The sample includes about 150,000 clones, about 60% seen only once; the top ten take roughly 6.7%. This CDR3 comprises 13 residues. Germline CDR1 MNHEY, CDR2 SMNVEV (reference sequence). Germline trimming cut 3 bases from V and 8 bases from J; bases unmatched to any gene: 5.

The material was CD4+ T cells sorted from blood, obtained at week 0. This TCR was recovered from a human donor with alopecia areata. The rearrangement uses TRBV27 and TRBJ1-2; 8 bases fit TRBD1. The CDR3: CASSFRDRIGYTF. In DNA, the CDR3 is TGTGCCAGCAGTTTCCGGGACAGGATAGGCTACACCTTC.